The 10 T cell receptor beta chains below all came from one sample that was sequenced in a study of CD8+ T cells in alopecia areata. Described treatment: oral pan-JAK inhibitor, 5-10 mg twice daily. Extracted RNA was reverse transcribed into cDNA, the sequencing template. Profiled with immunoSEQ multiplex PCR; TCRdb holds only in-frame clones, not every one. The top ten hold about 1.7% of the sample, which has hundreds of thousands of clones, roughly 60% seen once. The source was CD4+ T cells sorted from blood, collected at week 24, from a patient treated with tofacitinib. The receptors stem from a human donor with alopecia areata.

The chain recombines TRBV15 with TRBJ1-1; D remains ambiguous. Trimming left V 5 bases short and J 1 base short, with 11 bases between. The CDR3 is 14 amino acids. Germline values: CDR1 LNHNV, CDR2 YYDKDF (reference sequence). The CDR3 nucleotides read TGTGCCACCAGCGGGTCCCGTTCGAACACTGAAGCTTTCTTT. It encodes CATSGSRSNTEAFF.

There are a few counts of this clone. V and J are TRBV2 and TRBJ2-5; D remains unclear. Deletions cut 2 bases from V and 5 bases from J, with 3 bases between. Germline V gives CDR1 SNHLY, CDR2 FYNNEI. The CDR3 extends over 11 amino acids. The CDR3 protein is CASSEYETQYF. The CDR3 DNA reads as TGTGCCAGCAGTGAATATGAGACCCAGTACTTC.

J is TRBJ1-2 and V is TRBV2, with a weak D call TRBD1 (6 bases). The V gene's germline CDR1 is SNHLY and CDR2 FYNNEI. The V gene lost 6 bases and the J gene lost 2 bases, with 10 bases spanning the gap. The CDR3 extends over 13 amino acids. The CDR3 DNA sequence: TGTGCCAGCAGCGACAGGACAAACTATGGCTACACCTTC. Translation gives CASSDRTNYGYTF.

The V and J genes are TRBV7-8 and TRBJ2-7, with TRBD1 identical over 7 bases. From germline, CDR1 is SGHVS and CDR2 FQNEAQ. The CDR3 contains 13 residues. J lost 6 bases, V lost 5 bases, and 7 bases had no gene match. CDR3 region: CASSSDRASEQYF. DNA for the CDR3: TGTGCCAGCAGCAGCGACAGGGCTAGCGAGCAGTACTTC.

The V and J genes are TRBV5-1 and TRBJ2-7, with a tentative D call TRBD2 (6 bases). There are 12 residues in the CDR3. V was cut by 4 bases and J by 3 bases, with 8 bases left in between. Germline assignment: CDR1 SGHRS and CDR2 YFSETQ. CDR3 sequence: CASSPGVYEQYF. Written as DNA, the CDR3 is TGCGCCAGCAGCCCGGGAGTCTACGAGCAGTACTTC.

CDR3 sequence (DNA): TGCGCCAGCAGCTCGGGACTCCTACACTACGAGCAGTACTTC. Residues: CASSSGLLHYEQYF. V gene TRBV5-1 combines with J gene TRBJ2-7, with D maybe TRBD2 (6 bases). Germline V lookup: CDR1 SGHRS, CDR2 YFSETQ. V shed 3 bases and J shed 3 bases, with 13 bases lying between them. This CDR3 spans 14 amino acids. The full variable domain, with the rest looked up from reference TRBV5-1 and TRBJ2-7, is KAGVTQTPRYLIKTRGQQVTLSCSPISGHRSVSWYQQTPGQGLQFLFEYFSETQRNKGNFPGRFSGRQFSNSRSEMNVSTLELGDSALYLCASSSGLLHYEQYFGPGTRLTVT.

J is TRBJ2-7 and V is TRBV5-1; TRBD1 agrees at 7 bases. V lost 4 bases, J lost 7 bases, and 8 bases stayed unmatched. CDR3 length: 13 amino acids. Germline CDR1 reads SGHRS; CDR2 reads YFSETQ. The CDR3 nucleotides are TGCGCCAGCAGCCGACAGGGAAGGGATGAGCAGTACTTC. This codes for CASSRQGRDEQYF.

This clone came up a few times. V and J are TRBV6-5 and TRBJ2-5; 9 bases are shared with TRBD1. Trimming took 0 bases from V and 5 from J; bases not matched to a gene: 7. Germline V gene sequence: CDR1 MNHEY, CDR2 SVGAGI. The CDR3 extends over 16 amino acids. In nucleotides, the CDR3 is TGTGCCAGCAGTTACTCCGGGACAGGGTACTGGGAGACCCAGTACTTC. It codes for CASSYSGTGYWETQYF.

This chain joins TRBV6-1 and TRBJ1-1; D uncertain. The CDR3 extends over 13 amino acids. Trimming left V 4 bases short and J 4 bases short, with 10 bases between. Looked up from germline, CDR1 is MNHNS and CDR2 is SASEGT. CDR3 sequence (DNA): TGTGCCAGCAGTGTTCGGACGTCCACTGAAGCTTTCTTT. Its translation: CASSVRTSTEAFF.

The chain carries TRBV7-2 and TRBJ1-1; D is ambiguous. This CDR3 has 13 amino acids. Germline lookup yields CDR1 SGHTA and CDR2 FQGNSA. V lost 4 bases and J lost 5, with 11 bases in between. The CDR3 region has the DNA TGTGCCAGCAGCTACGCCCCGCGGACTGAAGCTTTCTTT. Protein product: CASSYAPRTEAFF. The entire variable domain, with the rest obtained from reference TRBV7-2 and TRBJ1-1, is as follows: GAGVSQSPSNKVTEKGKDVELRCDPISGHTALYWYRQSLGQGLEFLIYFQGNSAPDKSGLPSDRFSAERTGGSVSTLTIQRTQQEDSAVYLCASSYAPRTEAFFGQGTRLTVV.